This TCR beta chain appears in the sequencing data of a study of blood T cell repertoires in COVID-19. Study as a whole: There were acute and convalescent COVID-19 samples, and they came from the United States, Italy and Spain. PBMCs, B-cell-depleted T cells, or T cells provided the cDNA or gDNA that made up the material.

In the original analysis: Reference gene primer amplification yielded estimated nucleated cell counts. Repertoires were generated with immunoSEQ multiplex PCR, while TCRdb's copy carries only in-frame clones and drops some. The V and J calls and clone size are taken from that table; D and trimming were inferred from the DNA. The sample lists 150,000 to 200,000 clones, nearly 80% occurring once. Sequences were obtained from peripheral blood. The receptor was isolated from a woman aged 70-85 years with acute or convalescent COVID-19.

The CDR3 is CASTRTGGIYEQYF. CDR3 bases: TGTGCCAGCACCAGGACAGGGGGCATTTACGAGCAGTACTTC. The J gene is TRBJ2-7, the V gene TRBV6-6; TRBD1 matches 11 bases. After removal of 7 bases from V and 4 bases from J, the junction contained 6 bases not matched to a gene. The CDR3 is 14 residues long. Germline CDR1 is MNHNY and CDR2 is SVGAGI (reference sequence).